The 27 T cell receptor beta chains given below trace back to one sample, sequenced in a study of blood T cell repertoires in COVID-19. Sequencing was performed with immunoSEQ multiplex PCR; in TCRdb, only in-frame clones are kept and a portion is missing. The table includes some 150,000 clones, more than 65% detected once. The sequenced material came from peripheral blood. These receptors were collected from a human donor with acute or convalescent COVID-19. The donor label of this sample is uncertain.

V is TRBV6-5 and J is TRBJ1-4, with 7 bases matching TRBD1. The germline V gene has CDR1 MNHEY and CDR2 SVGAGI. This CDR3 spans 14 amino acids. V trimming: 6 bases; J trimming: 7 bases; junction bases outside the gene matches: 8. The CDR3 coding sequence is TGTGCCAGCAGCCAGGGACAGCTCAGTGAAAAACTGTTTTTT. Its protein product is CASSQGQLSEKLFF.

This clone showed up just a few times. The CDR3 here is CASSYSGLAAEQYF. The CDR3 DNA is TGTGCCAGCAGTTACTCGGGACTAGCGGCGGAGCAGTACTTC. The chain uses TRBV6-6 and TRBJ2-7; the match to TRBD2 covers 11 bases. Germline V gene lookup returns CDR1 MNHNY and CDR2 SVGAGI (reference sequence). CDR3 length: 14 amino acids. J was trimmed by 7 bases and V by 0 bases; bases with no gene match: 2.

The chain recombines TRBV6-1 with TRBJ1-3; TRBD1 aligns across 9 bases. The CDR3 loop spans 17 amino acids. Germline V gene data show CDR1 as MNHNS and CDR2 as SASEGT. J lost 3 bases, V lost 2 bases, and 8 bases had no gene match. The CDR3 is CASSESHRGLIGNTIYF. The DNA of the CDR3 is TGTGCCAGCAGTGAATCCCACAGGGGGCTTATTGGAAACACCATATATTTT.

V is TRBV5-4 and J is TRBJ2-5, with 7 bases identical to TRBD1. Trimming took 5 bases from V and 1 from J; bases not matched to a gene: 5. The CDR3 sequence is 14 residues long. The germline V gene has CDR1 SGHNT and CDR2 YYREEE (reference sequence). In DNA, the CDR3 is TGTGCCAGCAGTCTCGACAGGGCCCAAGAGACCCAGTACTTC. Translation gives CASSLDRAQETQYF.

V gene TRBV18 combines with J gene TRBJ2-7; 10 nucleotides align to TRBD2. CDR3 size: 15 residues. Germline lookup yields CDR1 KGHSH and CDR2 LQKENI. The V and J ends lost 1 base and 5 bases, in that order; junction bases with no gene match: 5. The CDR3 region is CASSPQLAGSDEQYF. In DNA form, the CDR3 reads TGTGCCAGCTCACCACAACTAGCGGGGAGCGACGAGCAGTACTTC. The variable domain in full, with the rest retrieved from reference TRBV18 and TRBJ2-7, is NAGVMQNPRHLVRRRGQEARLRCSPMKGHSHVYWYRQLPEEGLKFMVYLQKENIIDESGMPKERFSAEFPKEGPSILRIQQVVRGDSAAYFCASSPQLAGSDEQYFGPGTRLTVT.

V and J are TRBV6-1 and TRBJ2-3, with TRBD1 matching over 10 bases. This CDR3 is built from 18 residues. Germline V gene lookup returns CDR1 MNHNS and CDR2 SASEGT. With 1 base clipped from V and 6 bases from J, the junction kept 13 bases outside the gene matches. The chain's CDR3 is CASSEDHVTGGGGDTQYF. The CDR3 region has the DNA TGTGCCAGCAGTGAAGATCATGTGACAGGGGGCGGAGGGGATACGCAGTATTTT.

This chain links TRBV7-2 with TRBJ1-4; tentative D call: TRBD1 (6 bases). The germline V and J ends were trimmed by 6 bases and 8 bases, with 16 bases remaining between them. Germline V CDR1 and CDR2: SGHTA, FQGNSA. This CDR3 has 14 amino acids. The CDR3 spells CASSPGHPGEKLFF. CDR3 sequence (DNA): TGTGCCAGCAGTCCGGGACACCCTGGGGAAAAACTGTTTTTT.

The J gene is TRBJ2-3, the V gene TRBV15, with TRBD2 matching 11 bases. Unmatched junction bases numbered 4, after V lost 0 bases and J lost 14 bases. This CDR3 comprises 13 residues. Germline CDR1 and CDR2: LNHNV and YYDKDF (reference sequence). The CDR3 sequence is CATSRDPTSGRYF. The CDR3 DNA reads TGTGCCACCAGCAGAGATCCAACTAGCGGGAGGTATTTT. The full variable domain, its missing parts supplied by reference TRBV15 and TRBJ2-3, is DAMVIQNPRYQVTQFGKPVTLSCSQTLNHNVMYWYQQKSSQAPKLLFHYYDKDFNNEADTPDNFQSRRPNTSFCFLDIRSPGLGDTAMYLCATSRDPTSGRYFGPGTRLTVL.

The genes are TRBV11-2 and TRBJ1-1; D not resolved. The CDR3 contains 11 residues. Trimming removed 5 bases from V and 6 bases from J, with 7 bases in between. In germline, CDR1 is SGHAT, CDR2 FQNNGV. The CDR3, as DNA: TGTGCCAGCAGCATTGGGCCTGAAGCTTTCTTT. It is translated as CASSIGPEAFF.

The chain has TRBV9 and TRBJ2-1, with TRBD2 identical over 8 bases. CDR1 SGDLS and CDR2 YYNGEE come from the germline V gene. Losses at the gene ends were 1 base for V and 3 bases for J; bases not matched to a gene: 3. The CDR3 loop spans 15 amino acids. CDR3 nucleotide sequence: TGTGCCAGCAGCGTAACCGGGGGGGACTACAATGAGCAGTTCTTC. Translation gives CASSVTGGDYNEQFF.

The rearrangement joins TRBV4-1 to TRBJ2-3; possibly TRBD2 for D (6 bases). This CDR3 is 16 amino acids long. Germline values: CDR1 MGHRA, CDR2 YSYEKL. V was pared by 5 bases and J by 1 base, with 16 bases between. DNA of the CDR3: TGCGCCAGCAGCATGGGACTGCTCGTGGGCACAGATACGCAGTATTTT. Translation: CASSMGLLVGTDTQYF.

The chain employs TRBV7-3 and TRBJ2-3; TRBD2 matches 7 bases. The CDR3 contains 13 residues. Germline V gives CDR1 SGHTA, CDR2 FQGTGA. The J segment lost 5 bases and the V segment lost 5 bases, leaving 4 bases of the junction unmatched. The CDR3 region is CASSIAGRDTQYF. Written as DNA, the CDR3 is TGTGCCAGCAGCATAGCGGGTCGAGATACGCAGTATTTT.

The V and J genes are TRBV4-2 and TRBJ1-2; 9 bases are a match to TRBD1. The CDR3 covers 14 residues. V shed 5 bases and J 8 bases; nucleotides not matched to a gene: 9. Germline CDR1 LGHNA, CDR2 YNFKEQ. CDR3 in DNA: TGTGCCAGCAGCTCGGGACAGGGAATAGGAGGCTACACCTTC. Protein: CASSSGQGIGGYTF.

This clone was found once. V gene TRBV3-1 (or the pseudogene TRBV3-2) combines with J gene TRBJ2-2, with 9 bases that match TRBD1. V shed 2 bases, J shed 2 bases, and the junction held 6 bases outside the gene matches. Germline V gene data show CDR1 as LGHDT and CDR2 as YNNKEL (reference sequence). The CDR3 spans 17 residues. The CDR3 spells CASSQPGQGLNTGELFF. The CDR3 DNA sequence: TGTGCCAGCAGCCAACCAGGACAGGGGTTAAACACCGGGGAGCTGTTTTTT.

The chain is built from TRBV6-5 and TRBJ2-1; D is uncertain. This CDR3 contains 12 residues. V lost 0 bases to trimming and J lost 9 bases, with 6 bases between them. The germline V gene encodes CDR1 MNHEY and CDR2 SVGAGI. The CDR3 protein is CASSYSLREQFF. The CDR3 region has the DNA TGTGCCAGCAGTTACTCTCTGCGTGAGCAGTTCTTC.

This clone occurred a few times. The genes are TRBV10-3 and TRBJ2-1; 10 nucleotides match TRBD2. J gave up 7 bases and V 10 bases, and 13 bases lay outside the gene matches. CDR1 and CDR2 (germline): ENHRY, SYGVKD. CDR3 size: 15 residues. Here the CDR3 reads CATRGASGRSNEQFF. In DNA form, the CDR3 reads TGTGCCACCCGGGGGGCTAGCGGGAGATCTAATGAGCAGTTCTTC.

The chain recombines TRBV2 with TRBJ2-5, with 9 bases fitting TRBD1. Germline CDR1 and CDR2: SNHLY and FYNNEI. The CDR3 loop spans 15 amino acids. The V and J ends lost 5 bases and 2 bases, in that order; junction bases with no gene match: 6. CDR3 coding DNA: TGTGCCAGCAGTAAATTGGGACAGGGACAAGAGACCCAGTACTTC. It specifies CASSKLGQGQETQYF.

The J gene is TRBJ2-7, the V gene TRBV30; D remains unclear. This CDR3 region has 11 residues. Trimming cost V 4 bases and J 0 bases, with 4 bases left between them. From germline, CDR1 is GTSNPN and CDR2 SVGIG (reference sequence). CDR3 sequence reads: CAWTGSYEQYF. The DNA for the CDR3 is TGTGCCTGGACGGGCTCCTACGAGCAGTACTTC.

This CDR3 reads CASSPSSYEQYF. CDR3 DNA sequence: TGTGCCAGCAGCCCCAGCTCCTACGAGCAGTACTTC. The V and J genes are TRBV14 and TRBJ2-7; D unresolved. With 4 bases removed from V and 0 bases from J, the gap between germline ends came to 4 bases. Germline lookup yields CDR1 SGHDN and CDR2 FVKESK. The CDR3 is 12 amino acids.

The rearrangement joins TRBV9 to TRBJ1-2, with TRBD1 matching 7 bases. Looked up from germline, CDR1 is SGDLS and CDR2 is YYNGEE. The CDR3 covers 13 residues. Unmatched junction bases numbered 5, after V lost 3 bases and J lost 6 bases. The CDR3 is CASSALTGHGYTF. DNA of the CDR3: TGTGCCAGCAGCGCTTTGACAGGGCATGGCTACACCTTC.

The chain uses TRBV2 and TRBJ1-1; a possible D gene is TRBD1 (6 bases). Trimming took 6 bases from V and 1 from J, leaving 15 bases between them. The CDR3 is made up of 15 amino acids. Germline CDR1 SNHLY, CDR2 FYNNEI. The CDR3: CASRTTGTRNTEAFF. CDR3 DNA sequence: TGTGCCAGCAGGACGACAGGCACAAGGAACACTGAAGCTTTCTTT. Complete variable domain (other parts from reference TRBV2 and TRBJ1-1): EPEVTQTPSHQVTQMGQEVILRCVPISNHLYFYWYRQILGQKVEFLVSFYNNEISEKSEIFDDQFSVERPDGSNFTLKIRSTKLEDSAMYFCASRTTGTRNTEAFFGQGTRLTVV.

V usage is TRBV27 and J usage is TRBJ1-1; 7 nucleotides match TRBD1. Germline-derived CDR1 and CDR2 are MNHEY and SMNVEV (reference sequence). The CDR3 is made up of 13 amino acids. After removal of 5 bases from V and 4 bases from J, the junction contained 4 bases not matched to a gene. CDR3 protein: CASSAQGSTEAFF. The CDR3 DNA reads TGTGCCAGCAGTGCACAGGGGAGCACTGAAGCTTTCTTT.

The rearrangement joins TRBV19 to TRBJ2-7; tentative D call: TRBD2 (5 bases). The V gene lost 5 bases and the J gene lost 5 bases, with 16 bases spanning the gap. The CDR3 spans 14 residues. The germline gives CDR1 LNHDA, CDR2 SQIVND (reference sequence). The CDR3 protein is CASSPWEKANEQYF. The CDR3 bases are TGTGCCAGTAGTCCCTGGGAGAAGGCCAACGAGCAGTACTTC.

The CDR3 spells CASSKERGLACGGYTF. CDR3 DNA: TGTGCCAGCAGCAAAGAAAGGGGGCTGGCATGTGGGGGCTACACCTTC. The V gene is TRBV21-1, the J gene TRBJ1-2; the table's D gene call, TRBD1, was not cross checked with the DNA. TRBV21-1 has pseudogene status. The CDR3 runs to 16 residues.

V is TRBV5-1 and J is TRBJ1-2, with TRBD1 matching 8 bases. This CDR3 region has 14 residues. Trimming at V came to 4 bases and at J to 5 bases, leaving 7 bases not matched to a gene. Germline V gene data show CDR1 as SGHRS and CDR2 as YFSETQ. The CDR3 DNA reads TGCGCCAGCAGCGATCAGACAGGGGATTATGGCTACACCTTC. Translating it yields CASSDQTGDYGYTF.

The chain joins TRBV7-9 to TRBJ2-5; TRBD2 matches at 7 bases. The CDR3 runs 13 residues. Germline CDR1 is SEHNR and CDR2 is FQNEAQ (reference sequence). With V trimmed by 8 bases and J by 5 bases, 8 bases remained unmatched. CDR3 bases: TGTGCCAGCGTACTTGCGGGGGTGGAGACCCAGTACTTC. It yields the protein CASVLAGVETQYF. The full variable domain, rest sourced from reference TRBV7-9 and TRBJ2-5, is DTGVSQNPRHKITKRGQNVTFRCDPISEHNRLYWYRQTLGQGPEFLTYFQNEAQLEKSRLLSDRFSAERPKGSFSTLEIQRTEQGDSAMYLCASVLAGVETQYFGPGTRLLVL.

The chain carries TRBV19 and TRBJ1-4; maybe TRBD1 (6 bases). CDR1 and CDR2 (germline): LNHDA, SQIVND (reference sequence). Trimming removed 3 bases from V and 4 bases from J, with 15 bases in between. The CDR3 length is 16 residues. Here the CDR3 DNA reads TGTGCCAGTAGTATTTCGAGTGGGGGCGGTAATGAAAAACTGTTTTTT. This translates into CASSISSGGGNEKLFF.